This TCR beta chain was retrieved from a study of metastatic and nonmetastatic thyroid tumors. As processed by the authors: Researchers built a distant-metastasis classifier for papillary thyroid cancer that drew on CDR3 differences across clinicopathological groups. With MiXCR, TCRdb reprocessed the PCR reads. It is TCRdb's table, rather than the study itself, that gives the V and J calls and clone size. The sample yields 30,000 to 35,000 clones, about 15% seen once. The V gene lost 2 bases and the J gene lost 8 bases, with 12 bases spanning the gap. This CDR3 spans 14 amino acids. Germline lookup yields CDR1 SGHVS and CDR2 FQNEAQ. This clone was seen at least ten times. What it binds is unknown. Thyroid surgery was preceded by no treatment in any patient. General study findings and limits: It was reportedly found that TCR beta diversity was significantly higher in malignant thyroid tumors than in benign nodules, a difference seen in both blood and tumor samples.

The TCR sequence derives from a male donor with papillary thyroid cancer or a benign thyroid nodule (not recorded which). Some clones in this sample may be carry-over from other donors' samples. The source material was blood. The V gene is TRBV7-8, the J gene TRBJ1-4; D is unresolved. The DNA of the CDR3 is TGTGCCAGCAGCTTAACAGCCGTGCAAGAAAAACTGTTTTTT. Translation: CASSLTAVQEKLFF.